This T cell receptor (beta chain) was recovered during a study of early T cells in non-severe SARS-CoV-2 infection. CDR3 length: 14 amino acids. Germline-derived CDR1 and CDR2 are KGHSH and LQKENI. Trimming removed 5 bases from V and 1 base from J; junction bases left unmatched: 3. Attachment of unique molecular identifiers to individual cDNA molecules was performed. Each CDR3 protein is one row after TCRdb ran MiXCR on the 5' RACE reads. The sample consists of 86,000 or so distinct CDR3 sequences, over 12% of them appearing once. This clonotype has more than one count but fewer than ten. The gene calls are TRBV18 and TRBJ1-1, with TRBD1 matching over 8 bases. The sequence was collected from an adult who was a healthcare worker with PCR-confirmed SARS-CoV-2 infection or an uninfected control (not recorded which). The sequencing sample was made of whole blood. In DNA, the CDR3 is TGTGCCAGCTCAACGACAGGGGCGAACACTGAAGCTTTCTTT. This sequence encodes CASSTTGANTEAFF.